This T cell receptor (beta chain) was sequenced in a study of cytomegalovirus exposure and HLA in healthy donors (dated by TCRdb to 2015 to 2018). As for the study more broadly: According to an earlier analysis of a few hundred of the donors, about 179 million T cells yielded 120 million or so unique TCR beta sequences and 276 Gb of sequence data. About 320 gigabases of sequencing data and roughly 90 million unique TCR sequences were included in an early release covering about 600 HLA-typed donors. The genetic ancestry cluster associated with self-reported Caucasian donors included over 65% of the roughly 410 genotyped donors. The study aimed to test whether signatures of past pathogen exposure could be identified by cataloging public T cell receptors. Using immunosequencing, the study profiled T cell repertoires from 500 to 800 subjects and related those repertoires to cytomegalovirus serostatus. Along with the approximately 620-subject first cohort, a separate validation cohort of over a hundred different subjects was used. To predict cytomegalovirus infection status, the study brought together high-throughput TCR immunosequencing, statistical association of individual TCRs with disease status, and machine learning. A later analysis re-examined previously published TCR beta repertoires from more than 650 donors and added high-resolution HLA genotyping to investigate patterns of TCR occurrence. Rather than using new phenotypic data, the later analysis identified candidate immune exposures from TCR beta sequences and from how often those sequences occurred across donors. An earlier analysis of approximately 630 of the donors applied high-throughput TCR beta sequencing to assess whether each TCR beta V gene segment acted as functional or pseudogenic. Donor age, sex, ethnicity and CMV serostatus were collected together with the repertoire data. Genome-wide SNP genotypes for about 60% of the roughly 670 donors were used in a later genetic analysis, which treated that subset as a discovery cohort. Every discovery cohort repertoire had been produced on one sequencing platform. Both class I and class II loci were covered by HLA typing, at four-digit resolution. Typing coverage differed by locus: A, B, C, DRB1 and DQB1 were typed in about 620-630 donors, DQA1 in about 500, DPA1 in some 610, and DPB1 in 450 to 480. About five DR-DQ haplotypes were handled as single units for association and clustering, since linkage in the cohort was strong. Among 300 to 500 genotyped donors of the cohort, an average of approximately 220,000 unique TCR beta nucleotide sequences was sequenced per donor, of which 15% to 20% were non-productive.

About this clone: Its specific antigen is unknown. Within one base of it there is no much larger clone, and no base qualities were kept.

Trimming at the junction amounts to 1 base on V and 6 bases on J, and the germline ends lie 13 bases apart. The germline V gene yields MGHDK for CDR1 and SYGVNS for CDR2. The CDR3 goes from the cysteine to the phenylalanine over 14 residues. The retained sequence is limited to the CDR3, 42 bases, with the frame set at the first base. The cohort consisted of fewer than 700 healthy bone marrow donors. Cohort members were all nominally healthy when sampled, although unrecorded immune exposures were likely present. The donor tested CMV seronegative, placing the donor among the 350 to 400 seronegative members of the cohort. A peripheral blood sample was collected from each donor, and TCR beta sequencing was performed on peripheral blood mononuclear cells. Genomic DNA was extracted from the blood cell samples with the Qiagen DNeasy Blood Extraction Kit. To prepare the library, the immunoSEQ multiplex PCR assay was applied. The multiplex PCR relied on a mix of 60 forward primers for TCR Vbeta segments and 13 reverse primers for TCR Jbeta segments. The CDR3 region of rearranged TCR beta genes was amplified from genomic DNA by a multiplex PCR assay. The amplified TCR beta libraries were sequenced on the Illumina HiSeq System as 87-base-pair reads. The paper's processing steps were these. A later analysis tallied around 80 million unique TCR beta chains across the approximately 670 repertoires, and about 12 million of those chains were shared by two or more donors. To remove PCR and sequencing errors, raw reads were error-corrected and collapsed into unique sequences using a nearest-neighbor algorithm that merged closely related sequences. To assign V, D and J gene segments, CDR3 sequences were aligned to IMGT reference sequences. Each retained sequence needed at least a six-nucleotide match to both a V gene segment and a J gene segment. Rearrangements were classified as productive when the CDR3 lacked stop codons and remained in frame with V and J, and all other rearrangements were classified as non-productive. Following IMGT convention, CDR3 was defined as the stretch from the second conserved V-encoded cysteine up to the conserved J-encoded phenylalanine. In an earlier analysis of approximately 590 of the donors, sequences lacking an unambiguous match to a single V gene segment were excluded. An earlier analysis of 500 to 600 of the donors classified V segments as functional when productive rearrangements were above 56.7% and as segregating when the standard deviation between donors was above 5%. A statistical classification framework was developed to diagnose cytomegalovirus status using the catalog of TCR beta chain sequences. In a later analysis, V and J genes were assigned by comparing TCR nucleotide sequences against IMGT/GENE-DB human TR gene sequences. A later analysis assigned CDR3 sequences and most-parsimonious VDJ recombination scenarios with the TCRdist pipeline. In a later analysis, every TCR beta chain was defined by the combination of its CDR3 amino acid sequence and its V-gene family, and reads without a unique V-gene family were dropped. A later analysis removed several hundred highly shared, low-generation-probability nucleotide sequences to deal with suspected cross-contamination and a sequencing artifact. In a later analysis, a clonal expansion index for each public chain was calculated from normalized within-repertoire ranks of inferred template counts. A later analysis computed generation probabilities with a VDJ recombination model fitted to out-of-frame rearrangements, and checked the results against IGoR. In a later analysis, hypergeometric tests were used to score TCR-TCR, TCR-HLA and TCR-CMV co-occurrence, with a repertoire-size bias correction applied to TCR pairs. In a later analysis, false discovery rates were estimated by permuting HLA or CMV assignments 20 times. In a later analysis, co-occurring TCRs were grouped using DBSCAN, and TCRdist sequence similarity was added for clustering within HLA-allele-positive subsets. Co-occurrence clustering excluded repertoires with fewer than 30,000 or more than 120,000 public chains, plus five with anomalous nucleotide sharing. TCRdb carries this immuneACCESS record with in-frame sequences only. Its versions omit some clonotypes, under half of them owing to an unresolved V gene in the studies checked, with the rest unexplained. The DNA was the basis for D and trimming; V, J and clone size are from that table. The sample table shows about 73,000 clones, and roughly four fifths are seen once. 9.5% to 15% of the sample is held by the ten biggest clonotypes.

Overall results and qualifications from the work: According to the authors, the approach could potentially be generalized to other disease states and immunological phenotypes. A further reported finding was that TCR beta sequences accurately predicted the HLA-A and HLA-B alleles for most subjects in the first cohort. In vitro tests confirmed that a few of the cytomegalovirus-associated TCR beta chains recognize cytomegalovirus antigens. Compared with the approximately 720-donor mean, donors in an Asian-associated ancestry cluster had fewer N-insertions in productive TCRs, according to a later genetic analysis. In a later analysis, most CMV-associated TCR beta chains were found to appear HLA-restricted, with HLA associations seemingly driven largely by CMV exposure. In an earlier analysis of approximately 590 of the donors, most TCR beta V segments were observed in productive rearrangements about 87% or about 30% of the time, broadly matching IMGT annotations. In a later analysis, the rate of TCR association differed among HLA loci, with DRB1 alleles having the most associated TCRs and HLA-C alleles having the fewest. Only TCR beta chains were sequenced in this cohort, and the absence of alpha or paired-chain data limited detectable features. At a false discovery rate of 0.05, a later analysis linked around 17,000 TCR beta sequences to specific HLA alleles. In both the original and validation cohorts, the classifier was reported to diagnose cytomegalovirus status with high specificity and sensitivity. Because counts were too low, seventeen rarely observed V segments, including chromosome 9 orphons, were excluded from the earlier analysis of 587 of the donors. Most TCR sequences were seen in very few donors, while some public TCRs were found in many individuals. In a later analysis, HLA-associated TCR beta chains showed more clonal expansion and lower generation probabilities than non-associated chains that were equally common. Sequencing depth was assumed to be roughly uniform across donors in the presence/absence analyses, though that assumption may not hold. Several of the top co-occurrence clusters appeared to be linked to parvovirus B19, influenza, CMV and Epstein-Barr virus, according to a later analysis. Assigning TCR associations to individual alleles was difficult when HLA alleles, especially DR and DQ, strongly co-occurred. Linkage disequilibrium might explain the correlated functional status among segregating V segments, but an unknown experimental factor could not be excluded. Because HLA typing was unavailable for some donors at each locus, only the typed subset was used in association tests. The study listed around 160 TCR beta chains as associated with cytomegalovirus. In a later genetic analysis, a missense DCLRE1C variant was associated with V-gene and J-gene trimming of TCR beta chains, and the association was replicated in an independent cohort. The only immune exposure information available for the cohort was CMV serostatus. A cluster of highly shared sequence variants was judged likely to represent a technical artifact of the sequencing pipeline. Some IMGT-functional V segments, including TRBV6-2 and TRBV6-3, could not be distinguished by the 87-base-pair reads and were therefore excluded.

The sample was PBMCs. The rearranged segments are TRBV25-1 and TRBJ2-7, with TRBD2 tentatively as D gene (7 bases match). The TCR originated in a man between 65 and 85 years old in good health and CMV-seronegative. Here the CDR3 is given as CASSEWGGGGEQYF. At the DNA level, the sequence is TGTGCCAGCAGTGAATGGGGGGGAGGGGGCGAGCAGTACTTC.